A selection of T cell receptor beta chains follows, all from one sample in a study of T-cell reconstitution after alpha-beta-depleted transplantation in children. Each CDR3 protein gets one entry after TCRdb re-called the PCR reads with MiXCR. The table has 500,000 to 650,000 distinct CDR3 sequences, about an eighth seen once. Source: PBMCs, mostly from graft donor cells, taken 360 days after TCRalphabeta/CD19-depleted stem cell transplant. These TCRs come from a male patient aged 10 to 17 who had a stem cell transplant for acute myeloid leukemia, so the T cells may come from the graft donor. The conserved cysteine and the conserved F or W are not part of the CDR3 here.

cdr3_length	v_call	j_call	cdr3_aa
11	TRBV12-3/TRBV12-4	TRBJ2-2	ASSFNGPGELF
9	TRBV5-1	TRBJ2-7	ASRDAYEQY
12	TRBV5-5	TRBJ1-1	ASSLAGGGYLVS
11	TRBV7-9	TRBJ1-2	ASSPAPMNGYT
13	TRBV24-1	TRBJ2-6	ATSDLRIGANVLT
12	TRBV10-3	TRBJ2-2	AISGLAVTGELF
13	TRBV27	TRBJ2-7	ASSPGGAAASRQY
16	TRBV7-3	TRBJ2-1	ASSLPSPGLAVHNEQF
13	TRBV28	TRBJ2-7	ASKVITGVSYEQY
18	TRBV5-4	TRBJ2-5	ASSFPGQGAYAGPQETQY
13	TRBV7-2	TRBJ2-7	ASSLKLLGLDEQY
12	TRBV20-1	TRBJ2-1	SAPGLPIYNEQF
12	TRBV7-3	TRBJ2-1	ASSALAGGDEQF
14	TRBV7-9	TRBJ1-1	ASSPRQGRTNTEAF
13	TRBV20-1	TRBJ2-3	SARWTVSMTDTQY
14	TRBV9	TRBJ1-5	ASSVGPGDSNQPQH
13	TRBV6-2/TRBV6-3	TRBJ2-3	ASSYERGGADTQY
15	TRBV18	TRBJ1-5	ASSPGLSLNSNQPQH
13	TRBV19	TRBJ2-2	ASSIVSRGAGELF
13	TRBV7-2	TRBJ2-2	ASSTQGGDTGELF
13	TRBV29-1	TRBJ1-3	SVVTGRSSGNTIY
15	TRBV4-3	TRBJ1-6	ASSQDASGSPSSPLH
13	TRBV10-3	TRBJ2-1	AISGLAGGYNEQF
14	TRBV15	TRBJ2-3	ATSRQGLAATDTQY
15	TRBV7-2	TRBJ2-5	ASSLISGRPVQETQY
16	TRBV11-2	TRBJ2-3	ASSLPGLAGGPLDTQY
14	TRBV20-1	TRBJ2-5	SARDRASPYQETQY
17	TRBV20-1	TRBJ2-3	SASLPSGTILGYADTQY
8	TRBV10-3	TRBJ2-7	AIGEVEQY
11	TRBV7-9	TRBJ2-2	ASCQPGVGELF
14	TRBV27	TRBJ1-2	ASSMGRQVENYGYT
12	TRBV20-1	TRBJ2-5	SARDVQGVETQY
12	TRBV12-3/TRBV12-4	TRBJ2-7	ASSLKGQSSEQY
15	TRBV5-1	TRBJ2-2	ASSLGLAGPNTGELF
12	TRBV7-9	TRBJ1-5	ASSLGTGHQPQH
14	TRBV4-2	TRBJ2-7	ASSPAPGGSGYEQY
12	TRBV7-2	TRBJ2-7	ASSLMVSPYEQY
12	TRBV7-2	TRBJ1-5	ASSFGGRFQPQH
12	TRBV7-6	TRBJ2-2	ASSSSTNTGELF
12	TRBV27	TRBJ2-7	ASSPRDRLTEQY
13	TRBV7-6	TRBJ2-3	ASSPNSGPTDTQY